These T cell receptor beta chains were read from a single sample in a study of neurological immune-mediated disorders. TCRdb used MiXCR to reprocess the 5' RACE reads, holding one entry per CDR3 protein. The sample carries about 55,000 distinct CDR3 sequences, around 3.9% recorded once. Sequencing input: PBMCs. These receptors were collected from a man in his thirties or forties with multiple sclerosis. Both conserved end residues are trimmed from each CDR3.

v_gene: TRBV5-1
j_gene: TRBJ2-7
CDR3aa: ASSSGLAGRSYEQY

v_gene: TRBV9
j_gene: TRBJ2-7
CDR3aa: ASSFRDRGNEQY

v_gene: TRBV9
j_gene: TRBJ1-1
CDR3aa: ASSPAPGQPSAF

v_gene: TRBV6-5
j_gene: TRBJ2-3
CDR3aa: ASSYGLASDTQY

v_gene: TRBV29-1
j_gene: TRBJ2-7
CDR3aa: SVVWLGRSSYEQY

v_gene: TRBV5-5
j_gene: TRBJ2-1
CDR3aa: ASSLEGLGSYNEQF

v_gene: TRBV7-2
j_gene: TRBJ2-3
CDR3aa: ASSSAGTRGTDTQY

v_gene: TRBV7-6
j_gene: TRBJ1-2
CDR3aa: ASSATDTNYGYT

v_gene: TRBV3-1
j_gene: TRBJ1-2
CDR3aa: ASSPRDGHGYT

v_gene: TRBV7-6
j_gene: TRBJ2-1
CDR3aa: ASSLQAAYNEQF

v_gene: TRBV28
j_gene: TRBJ1-2
CDR3aa: ASSLMGQGATSNYGYT

v_gene: TRBV6-5
j_gene: TRBJ1-1
CDR3aa: ASSYSAGEFFSEAF

v_gene: TRBV7-2
j_gene: TRBJ1-5
CDR3aa: ASSLGVIGGSQPQN

v_gene: TRBV7-6
j_gene: TRBJ2-3
CDR3aa: ASSANPADTQY

v_gene: TRBV11-2
j_gene: TRBJ2-7
CDR3aa: ASSLASGGLLHEQY

v_gene: TRBV5-1
j_gene: TRBJ2-7
CDR3aa: ASSFLGSSYEQY

v_gene: TRBV3-1
j_gene: TRBJ1-2
CDR3aa: ASSQDRGRDPYGYT

v_gene: TRBV7-9
j_gene: TRBJ2-5
CDR3aa: ASSFSPSGIRETQY

v_gene: TRBV27
j_gene: TRBJ2-3
CDR3aa: ASSFSARTDTQY

v_gene: TRBV20-1
j_gene: TRBJ2-7
CDR3aa: SARLAGGIYEQY

v_gene: TRBV5-1
j_gene: TRBJ2-7
CDR3aa: ASSLVAYAGANPYEQY

v_gene: TRBV12-3/TRBV12-4
j_gene: TRBJ2-2
CDR3aa: ASRDRGNTGELF

v_gene: TRBV18
j_gene: TRBJ1-2
CDR3aa: ASSPGQGGGYT

v_gene: TRBV20-1
j_gene: TRBJ2-4
CDR3aa: SAGGSSRGAKNIQY

v_gene: TRBV7-2
j_gene: TRBJ2-1
CDR3aa: ASSLGTGGEQF

v_gene: TRBV7-2
j_gene: TRBJ1-1
CDR3aa: ASANRGGTEAF

v_gene: TRBV7-9
j_gene: TRBJ1-1
CDR3aa: ASSSGAGGEAF

v_gene: TRBV6-5
j_gene: TRBJ1-1
CDR3aa: ASSYGGLNTEAF

v_gene: TRBV20-1
j_gene: TRBJ2-3
CDR3aa: SANNPGQGSTDTQY

v_gene: TRBV20-1
j_gene: TRBJ2-1
CDR3aa: SAWGSGPSYNEQF

v_gene: TRBV20-1
j_gene: TRBJ1-6
CDR3aa: SARDRTGFYNSPLH

v_gene: TRBV5-1
j_gene: TRBJ2-3
CDR3aa: ASSLVTKTDTQY

v_gene: TRBV12-3/TRBV12-4
j_gene: TRBJ2-7
CDR3aa: ASSRGTGEQY

v_gene: TRBV3-1
j_gene: TRBJ1-1
CDR3aa: ASTTSGGKVTEAF

v_gene: TRBV5-1
j_gene: TRBJ2-7
CDR3aa: ASSLLDRIIEQY

v_gene: TRBV14
j_gene: TRBJ2-1
CDR3aa: ASSPLGLSYNEQF

v_gene: TRBV5-1
j_gene: TRBJ1-3
CDR3aa: ASSLERLGGNTIY

v_gene: TRBV4-1
j_gene: TRBJ1-1
CDR3aa: ASSHLTGDEAF

v_gene: TRBV5-1
j_gene: TRBJ2-5
CDR3aa: ASSLGQGETQY

v_gene: TRBV27
j_gene: TRBJ2-3
CDR3aa: ASSWVTSGKTPDTQY

v_gene: TRBV5-5
j_gene: TRBJ1-4
CDR3aa: ASSGGALGEKLF

v_gene: TRBV5-1
j_gene: TRBJ1-5
CDR3aa: ASSRDQPQN